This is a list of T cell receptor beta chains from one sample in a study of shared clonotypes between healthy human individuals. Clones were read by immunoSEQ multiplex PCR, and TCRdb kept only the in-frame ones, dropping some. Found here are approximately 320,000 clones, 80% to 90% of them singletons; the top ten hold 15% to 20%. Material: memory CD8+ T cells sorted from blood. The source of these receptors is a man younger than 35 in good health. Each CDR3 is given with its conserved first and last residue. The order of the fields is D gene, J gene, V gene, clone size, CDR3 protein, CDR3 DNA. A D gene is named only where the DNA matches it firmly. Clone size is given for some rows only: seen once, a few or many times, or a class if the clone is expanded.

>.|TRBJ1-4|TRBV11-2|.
CASSLVRGNEKLFF
TGTGCCAGCAGCTTAGTCCGCGGGAATGAAAAACTGTTTTTT
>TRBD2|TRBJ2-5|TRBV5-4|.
CASSPGLAGGGTQYF
TGTGCCAGCAGCCCAGGACTAGCGGGGGGCGGGACCCAGTACTTC
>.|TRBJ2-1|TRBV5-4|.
CASSLRYNEQFF
TGTGCCAGCAGCTTGAGGTACAATGAGCAGTTCTTC
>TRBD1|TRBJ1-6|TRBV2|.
CASKPGGPYNSPLHF
TGTGCCAGCAAGCCAGGGGGCCCCTATAATTCACCCCTCCACTTT
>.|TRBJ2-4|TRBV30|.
CAWSVGPPSDVQYF
TGTGCCTGGAGTGTAGGACCCCCCTCCGACGTTCAGTACTTC
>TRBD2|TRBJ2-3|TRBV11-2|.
CASSSLAASTDTQYF
TGTGCCAGCAGCTCACTAGCGGCTAGCACAGATACGCAGTATTTT
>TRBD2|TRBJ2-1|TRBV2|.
CASRETSGRADNEQFF
TGTGCCAGCAGAGAGACTAGCGGGAGGGCGGACAATGAGCAGTTCTTC
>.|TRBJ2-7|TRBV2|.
CASKDQVDSYEQYF
TGTGCCAGCAAGGATCAGGTAGATTCCTACGAGCAGTACTTC
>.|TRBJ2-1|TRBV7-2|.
CASSYRDWGYEQFF
TGTGCCAGCAGCTACCGGGACTGGGGCTATGAGCAGTTCTTC
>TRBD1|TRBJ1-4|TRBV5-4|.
CASSLAGQGREKLFF
TGTGCCAGCAGCTTGGCCGGACAGGGCCGGGAAAAACTGTTTTTT
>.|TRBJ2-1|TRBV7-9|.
CASSLLQLAYNEQFF
TGTGCCAGCAGCTTACTCCAGCTGGCCTACAATGAGCAGTTCTTC
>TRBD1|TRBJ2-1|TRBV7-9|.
CASSPPPGQGAGEQFF
TGTGCCAGCAGCCCCCCGCCGGGACAGGGGGCTGGTGAGCAGTTCTTC
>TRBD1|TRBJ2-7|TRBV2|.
CASSGISGQGQHF
TGTGCCAGCAGTGGGATCTCGGGACAGGGCCAGCACTTC
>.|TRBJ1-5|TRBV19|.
CASSIDPVYSNQPQHF
TGTGCCAGTAGTATAGATCCGGTGTATAGCAATCAGCCCCAGCATTTT
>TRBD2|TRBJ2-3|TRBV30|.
CAWSVLAGGDTQYF
TGTGCCTGGAGTGTTCTAGCGGGAGGTGATACGCAGTATTTT
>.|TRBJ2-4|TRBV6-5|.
CASSSSGPAAKNIQYF
TGTGCCAGCAGTTCCTCCGGACCGGCGGCCAAAAACATTCAGTACTTC
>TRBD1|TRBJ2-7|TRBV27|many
CASSPNRRTGSKYEQYF
TGTGCCAGCAGTCCTAACCGACGGACAGGGAGCAAGTACGAGCAGTACTTC
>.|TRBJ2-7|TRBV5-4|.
CASSLEDPPYHEQYF
TGTGCCAGCAGCCTCGAAGACCCTCCCTACCACGAGCAGTACTTC
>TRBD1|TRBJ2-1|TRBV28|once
CASNPWGQDYNEQFF
TGTGCCAGCAACCCCTGGGGACAGGACTACAATGAGCAGTTCTTC
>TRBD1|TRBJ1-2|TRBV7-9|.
CASSETGVDYGYTF
TGTGCCAGCAGTGAGACAGGGGTGGATTATGGCTACACCTTC
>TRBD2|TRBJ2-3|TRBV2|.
CASRTSGGDPDTQYF
TGTGCCAGCAGGACTAGCGGGGGGGACCCAGATACGCAGTATTTT
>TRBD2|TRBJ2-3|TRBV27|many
CASSFELAGSDTQYF
TGTGCCAGCAGTTTCGAGCTAGCGGGATCAGATACGCAGTATTTT
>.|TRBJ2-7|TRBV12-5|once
CASGPMGDEQYF
TGTGCTAGTGGTCCGATGGGGGACGAGCAGTACTTC